This T cell receptor beta chain was recorded in a study of blood T cell repertoires in COVID-19 (dated by TCRdb to 2020 to 2022). Describing the broader study: Collaborator samples came from the United States, Italy and Spain and covered acute and convalescent phases of COVID-19. The prospective study material was composed of cDNA or gDNA derived from T cells, B-cell-depleted T cells, or PBMCs. Subjects who had been exposed to COVID-19, were actively infected with it, or had recovered from it provided the deeply sampled blood TCRbeta repertoires that made up the dataset. A freely available public database, intended as a resource for researchers studying the immune response to SARS-CoV-2, is where the repertoires were released. Samples were obtained from the ongoing ImmuneRACE study (first 160 participants) and from about 1,300 subjects provided by 6 global collaborators. The sample metadata nearly always contained a de-identified subject ID, COVID-19 status, age in years and sex. Where available, HLA class I and class II types were taken from metadata supplied by the sample provider and were not determined by assay-based typing.

In its sample, this clone was seen once. Which antigen it targets is not known. Base qualities are missing; no much larger clone stands one base away. TCRbeta CDR3 regions were amplified from genomic DNA using the immunoSEQ Assay, a bias-controlled multiplex PCR. The paper's processing steps were these. Nucleated cell counts per sample were estimated from amplification of reference gene primers within the assay. To quantify the absolute abundance of each unique TCRbeta CDR3 rearrangement, sequence reads were collapsed and filtered. For each sample, productive Simpson clonality was calculated as the square root of Simpson's diversity index across productive rearrangements. The table was pulled from immuneACCESS by TCRdb, which kept in-frame rearrangements only. Such tables lose some clones; where checked, under half of the loss comes from unresolved V genes, and the rest has no known cause. V and J calls and clone size are copied from that table; D and trimming were computed from the DNA. For this sample there are tens of thousands of clones; less than 90% appear just once. Roughly a fifth of the sample belongs to the ten largest clones.

Overall study outcomes, separate from this receptor: The quantity of clinical and demographic metadata differed by source and by participant and was supplied without curation.

The collaborating institutions used their own protocols to collect whole blood in K2EDTA tubes. For TCRbeta analysis, collaborators shipped samples in one of three forms: frozen whole blood, isolated PBMCs, or DNA extracted from either of those sample types. The germline V gene (reference sequence) specifies SGHAT as CDR1 and FQDESV as CDR2. Its CDR3 holds 13 amino acids, cysteine through phenylalanine. Of all the DNA, just the CDR3 is kept, 39 bases in frame from base 1. The V and J ends are trimmed by 3 bases and 9 bases, leaving 12 bases between them. The sequence was collected from a man between 65 and 80 years old with acute or convalescent COVID-19. The sample consisted of peripheral blood. The receptor chain draws on TRBV11-1 and TRBJ2-1, with no confidently assigned D gene. This receptor has the CDR3 CASSFNRVGEQFF. The DNA reads as follows: TGTGCCAGCAGCTTCAATCGGGTCGGTGAGCAGTTCTTC.